The T cell receptor (beta chain) described here comes from a study of T-cell reconstitution after alpha-beta-depleted transplantation in children. Whole-study results and caveats: In patients about two months after transplant, alpha-beta T cells reportedly arose from several hundred expanded graft clones.

A library of TCRbeta sequences, prepared with unique molecular identifiers, was generated. Each CDR3 protein gets one entry after TCRdb re-called the PCR reads with MiXCR. Of about 610,000 distinct CDR3 sequences detected, 25% to 30% appear once; the ten largest clones hold less than 40%. Germline CDR1 ENHRY, CDR2 SYGVKD. The ends were cut back, 8 bases at V and 0 bases at J, with 10 bases in the middle. The CDR3 runs 14 residues. For this clonotype: Antigen specificity is unknown.

This receptor was taken from a boy in the first two years of life with Wiskott-Aldrich syndrome, due to receive a stem cell transplant. The specimen comprised PBMCs, sampled before TCRalphabeta/CD19-depleted stem cell transplant. The chain has TRBV10-3 and TRBJ2-2; D possibly uses TRBD1 or TRBD2 (5 bases each). The CDR3 DNA is TGTGCCATCGGGACCAAGGCGAACACCGGGGAGCTGTTTTTT. This translates into CAIGTKANTGELFF.